Listed below are T cell receptor beta chains from one sample, sequenced in a study of naive and memory T cell subsets. A single record per CDR3 protein comes from TCRdb applying MiXCR to the UMI-ligation and nested PCR reads. Among 25,000 to 30,000 distinct CDR3 sequences listed, around 10% were seen once. The sample consisted of effector memory CD4+ T cells from blood. The receptors here all came from a human donor in good health. The CDR3 runs from the conserved cysteine through the conserved F or W. A D gene is named only where the DNA matches it firmly. Only part of the rows carry a size: once, few, many, or a class if the clone is expanded.

V: TRBV6-2/TRBV6-3; D: -; size: -; J: TRBJ2-3; DNA: TGTGCCAGCCTTGGTACCGGTACGCAGTATTTT; CDR3: CASLGTGTQYF
V: TRBV7-2; D: -; size: -; J: TRBJ2-3; DNA: TGTGCCAGCGGATACAGGGTCGGGCTTGGGGGGCCGAAGACAGATACGCAGTATTTT; CDR3: CASGYRVGLGGPKTDTQYF
V: TRBV19; D: TRBD2; size: -; J: TRBJ2-1; DNA: TGTGCCAGTAGCTATAGCGGGAGGCTAAATGAGCAGTTCTTC; CDR3: CASSYSGRLNEQFF
V: TRBV20-1; D: -; size: few; J: TRBJ2-3; DNA: TGCAGTGCTAGGGATGTTTCGGGGGATACGCAGTATTTT; CDR3: CSARDVSGDTQYF
V: TRBV30; D: -; size: -; J: TRBJ1-1; DNA: TGTGCCTGGAGTAAGGTGACACCGAACACTGAAGCTTTCTTT; CDR3: CAWSKVTPNTEAFF
V: TRBV7-7; D: -; size: few; J: TRBJ2-5; DNA: TGTGCTAGCAGCTCCCACGGGGGCCAAGAGACCCAGTACTTC; CDR3: CASSSHGGQETQYF
V: TRBV10-3; D: -; size: few; J: TRBJ2-1; DNA: TGTGCCATCAGTGAGCGGGGGATGCAGTTCTTC; CDR3: CAISERGMQFF
V: TRBV7-2; D: -; size: few; J: TRBJ1-1; DNA: TGTGCCAGCAGCGTCTTATTGAACACTGAAGCTTTCTTT; CDR3: CASSVLLNTEAFF
V: TRBV20-1; D: -; size: -; J: TRBJ1-1; DNA: TGCAGTGCCTTGGACACGAACACTGAAGCTTTCTTT; CDR3: CSALDTNTEAFF
V: TRBV6-6; D: TRBD1; size: few; J: TRBJ1-5; DNA: TGTGCCAGCAGTGGACAGGGGGCCGGAAATCAGCCCCAGCATTTT; CDR3: CASSGQGAGNQPQHF
V: TRBV2; D: TRBD1; size: many; J: TRBJ1-5; DNA: TGTGCCAGCAGTGCGACAGGGATGGCTTCGGGGCCCCAGCATTTT; CDR3: CASSATGMASGPQHF
V: TRBV28; D: -; size: -; J: TRBJ1-2; DNA: TGTGCCAGCAGTTTAGCGGATGCGATCTATGGCTACACCTTC; CDR3: CASSLADAIYGYTF